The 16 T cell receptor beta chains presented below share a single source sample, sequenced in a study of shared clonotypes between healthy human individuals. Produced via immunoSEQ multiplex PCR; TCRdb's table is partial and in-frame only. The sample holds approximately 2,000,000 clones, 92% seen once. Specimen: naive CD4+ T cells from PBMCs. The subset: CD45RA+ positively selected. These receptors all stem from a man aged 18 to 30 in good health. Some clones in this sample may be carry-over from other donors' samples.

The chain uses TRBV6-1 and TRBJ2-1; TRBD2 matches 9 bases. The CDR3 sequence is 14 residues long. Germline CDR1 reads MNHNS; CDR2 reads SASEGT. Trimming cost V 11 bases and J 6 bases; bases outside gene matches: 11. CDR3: CALAGLAGPNEQFF. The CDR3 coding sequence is TGTGCCCTCGCTGGGCTAGCGGGACCCAATGAGCAGTTCTTC.

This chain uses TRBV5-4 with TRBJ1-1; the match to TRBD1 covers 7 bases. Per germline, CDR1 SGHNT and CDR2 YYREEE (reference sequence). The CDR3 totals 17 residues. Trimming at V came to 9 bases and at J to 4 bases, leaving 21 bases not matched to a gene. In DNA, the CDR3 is TGTGCCACACACGGACTATTTTCAGGGGGTGCAGGCACTGAAGCTTTCTTT. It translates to CATHGLFSGGAGTEAFF.

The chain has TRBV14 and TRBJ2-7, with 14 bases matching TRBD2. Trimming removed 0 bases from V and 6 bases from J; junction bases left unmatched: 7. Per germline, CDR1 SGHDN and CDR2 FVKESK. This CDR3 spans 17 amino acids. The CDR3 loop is CASSQDRGLAGVSEQYF. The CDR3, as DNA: TGTGCCAGCAGCCAAGATCGGGGACTAGCGGGAGTTTCCGAGCAGTACTTC.

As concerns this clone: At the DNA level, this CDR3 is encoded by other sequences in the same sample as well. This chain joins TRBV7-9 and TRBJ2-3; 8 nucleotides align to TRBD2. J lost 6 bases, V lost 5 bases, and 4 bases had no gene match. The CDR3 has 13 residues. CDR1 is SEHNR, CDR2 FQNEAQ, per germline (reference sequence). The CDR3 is CASSPGGGDTQYF. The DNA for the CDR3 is TGTGCCAGCAGCCCAGGCGGGGGGGATACGCAGTATTTT. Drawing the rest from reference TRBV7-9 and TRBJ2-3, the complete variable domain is DTGVSQNPRHKITKRGQNVTFRCDPISEHNRLYWYRQTLGQGPEFLTYFQNEAQLEKSRLLSDRFSAERPKGSFSTLEIQRTEQGDSAMYLCASSPGGGDTQYFGPGTRLTVL.

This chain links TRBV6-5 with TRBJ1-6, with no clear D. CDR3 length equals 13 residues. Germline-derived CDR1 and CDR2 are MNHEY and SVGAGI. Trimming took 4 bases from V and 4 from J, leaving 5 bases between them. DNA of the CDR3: TGTGCCAGCAGTTCCCAATATAATTCACCCCTCCACTTT. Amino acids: CASSSQYNSPLHF.

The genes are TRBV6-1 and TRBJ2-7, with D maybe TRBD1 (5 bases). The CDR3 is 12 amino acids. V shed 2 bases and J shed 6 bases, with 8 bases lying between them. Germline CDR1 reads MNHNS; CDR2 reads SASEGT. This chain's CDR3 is CASSENRFEQYF. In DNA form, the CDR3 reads TGTGCCAGCAGTGAAAACAGGTTCGAGCAGTACTTC.

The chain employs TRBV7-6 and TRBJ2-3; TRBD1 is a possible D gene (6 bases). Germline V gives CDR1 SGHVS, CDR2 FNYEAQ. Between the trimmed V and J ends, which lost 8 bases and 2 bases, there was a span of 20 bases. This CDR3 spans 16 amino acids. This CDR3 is CASLPRGLGATDTQYF. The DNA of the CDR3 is TGTGCCAGCCTTCCACGAGGCCTGGGGGCCACAGATACGCAGTATTTT.

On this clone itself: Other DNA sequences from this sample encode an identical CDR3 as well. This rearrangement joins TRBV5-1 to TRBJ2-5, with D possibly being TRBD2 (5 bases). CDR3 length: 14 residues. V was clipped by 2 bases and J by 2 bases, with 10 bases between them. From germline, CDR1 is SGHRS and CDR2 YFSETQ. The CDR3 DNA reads TGCGCCAGCAGCTTAGGCGGAGGTCAAGAGACCCAGTACTTC. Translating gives CASSLGGGQETQYF.

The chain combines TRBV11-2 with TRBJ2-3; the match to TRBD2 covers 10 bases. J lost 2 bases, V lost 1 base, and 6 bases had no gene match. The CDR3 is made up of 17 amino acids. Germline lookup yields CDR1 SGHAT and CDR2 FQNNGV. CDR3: CASSLGRTSGNTDTQYF. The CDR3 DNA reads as TGTGCCAGCAGCTTAGGGCGGACTAGCGGAAACACAGATACGCAGTATTTT.

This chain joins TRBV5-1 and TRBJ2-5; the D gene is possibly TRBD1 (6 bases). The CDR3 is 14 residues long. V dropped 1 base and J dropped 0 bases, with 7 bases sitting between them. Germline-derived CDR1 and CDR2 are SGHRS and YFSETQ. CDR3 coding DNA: TGCGCCAGCAGCTTGTGGGACAACCAAGAGACCCAGTACTTC. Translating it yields CASSLWDNQETQYF. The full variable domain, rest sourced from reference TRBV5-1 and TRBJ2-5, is KAGVTQTPRYLIKTRGQQVTLSCSPISGHRSVSWYQQTPGQGLQFLFEYFSETQRNKGNFPGRFSGRQFSNSRSEMNVSTLELGDSALYLCASSLWDNQETQYFGPGTRLLVL.

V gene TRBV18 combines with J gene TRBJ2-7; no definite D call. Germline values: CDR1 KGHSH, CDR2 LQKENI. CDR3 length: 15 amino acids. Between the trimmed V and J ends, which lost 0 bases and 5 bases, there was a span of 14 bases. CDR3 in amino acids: CASSPPVGPVHEQYF. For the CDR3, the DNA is TGTGCCAGCTCACCACCGGTCGGGCCGGTCCACGAGCAGTACTTC.

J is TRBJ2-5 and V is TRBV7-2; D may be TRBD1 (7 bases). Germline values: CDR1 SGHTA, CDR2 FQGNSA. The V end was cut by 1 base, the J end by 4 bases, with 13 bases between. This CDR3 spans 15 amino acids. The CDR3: CASSLGAEGAETQYF. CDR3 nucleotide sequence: TGTGCCAGCAGCTTAGGGGCGGAGGGGGCAGAGACCCAGTACTTC.

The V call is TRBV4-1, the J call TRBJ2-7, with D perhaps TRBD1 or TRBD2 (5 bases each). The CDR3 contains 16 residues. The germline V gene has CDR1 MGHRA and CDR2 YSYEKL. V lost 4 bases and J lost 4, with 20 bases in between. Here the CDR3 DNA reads TGCGCCAGCAGCCGGGACGGGACGATCTCGGGTTACGAGCAGTACTTC. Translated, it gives CASSRDGTISGYEQYF.

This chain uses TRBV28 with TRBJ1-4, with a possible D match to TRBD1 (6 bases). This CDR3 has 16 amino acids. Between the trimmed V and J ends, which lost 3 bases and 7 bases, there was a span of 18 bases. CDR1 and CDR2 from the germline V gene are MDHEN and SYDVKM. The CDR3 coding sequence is TGTGCCAGCAGTTTTCTCAGGGGAGGGTCAGGTGAAAAACTGTTTTTT. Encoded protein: CASSFLRGGSGEKLFF.

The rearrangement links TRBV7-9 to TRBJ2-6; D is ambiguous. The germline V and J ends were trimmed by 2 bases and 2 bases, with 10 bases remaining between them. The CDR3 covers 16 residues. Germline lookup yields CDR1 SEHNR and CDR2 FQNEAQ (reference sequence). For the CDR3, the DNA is TGTGCCAGCAGCTTAAGGTCGGATGCTGGGGCCAACGTCCTGACTTTC. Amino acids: CASSLRSDAGANVLTF. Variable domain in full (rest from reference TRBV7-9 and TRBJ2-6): DTGVSQNPRHKITKRGQNVTFRCDPISEHNRLYWYRQTLGQGPEFLTYFQNEAQLEKSRLLSDRFSAERPKGSFSTLEIQRTEQGDSAMYLCASSLRSDAGANVLTFGAGSRLTVL.

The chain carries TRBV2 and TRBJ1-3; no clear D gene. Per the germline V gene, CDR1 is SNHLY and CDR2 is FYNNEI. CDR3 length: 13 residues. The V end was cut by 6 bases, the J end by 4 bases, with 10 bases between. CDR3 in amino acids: CASRRTDGNTIYF. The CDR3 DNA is TGTGCCAGCAGGAGGACGGACGGAAACACCATATATTTT.